These 27 T cell receptor beta chains share one sample of origin, sequenced in a study of metastatic and nonmetastatic thyroid tumors (dated by TCRdb to 2019 to 2021). Before undergoing thyroid surgery, none of the patients had been given any kind of treatment. The library was prepared using PCR. Sequencing took place on an Illumina HiSeq 4000. TCRdb trimmed the raw reads at Q25, called clones with MiXCR and kept productive beta chains. The sample data list 35,000 to 45,000 clones, and less than 3.5% of these were observed just once. 10% of the sample lies in the top ten. The sequencing input was blood. The source of these receptors is a female donor with papillary thyroid cancer or a benign thyroid nodule (not recorded which). Some clones in this sample may be carry-over from other donors' samples.

This clone was counted at least ten times. V usage is TRBV18 and J usage is TRBJ1-5, with 7 positions matching TRBD1. V was pared by 4 bases and J by 5 bases, with 8 bases of the junction left unmatched. The CDR3 runs 15 residues. CDR1 is KGHSH, CDR2 LQKENI, per germline. The CDR3 DNA reads TGTGCCAGCTCACGGAAGACAGGGACAGATCAGCCCCAGCATTTT. This sequence encodes CASSRKTGTDQPQHF.

This clone was counted at least ten times. A much larger clone lies one base from this, so it may be a read error. Other DNA sequences in this specimen translate into the identical CDR3. The rearrangement uses TRBV19 and TRBJ1-1; D not certain. Germline-derived CDR1 and CDR2 are LNHDA and SQIVND (reference sequence). The CDR3 consists of 12 residues. CDR3: CASSRKNTEAFF. In DNA form, the CDR3 reads TGTGCCAGTAGTCGGAAGAACACCGAAGCTTTCTTT.

In this sample, this clone turned up many times. The chain combines TRBV7-9 with TRBJ2-2, with D hard to call. The germline V gene encodes CDR1 SEHNR and CDR2 FQNEAQ (reference sequence). V shed 1 base and J shed 0 bases, with 15 bases lying between them. The CDR3 consists of 18 residues. The CDR3 sequence: CASSLDSRTNPNTGELFF. The CDR3 DNA reads as TGTGCCAGCAGCTTAGACTCGAGAACTAACCCGAACACCGGGGAGCTGTTTTTT. The whole variable domain, remainder taken from reference TRBV7-9 and TRBJ2-2, is DTGVSQNPRHKITKRGQNVTFRCDPISEHNRLYWYRQTLGQGPEFLTYFQNEAQLEKSRLLSDRFSAERPKGSFSTLEIQRTEQGDSAMYLCASSLDSRTNPNTGELFFGEGSRLTVL.

The sample holds many counts of this clone. The chain links TRBV2 to TRBJ2-1; 7 bases fit TRBD2. The CDR3 is 17 amino acids. Looked up from germline, CDR1 is SNHLY and CDR2 is FYNNEI. V lost 3 bases to trimming and J lost 4 bases; unmatched junction nucleotides: 12. This CDR3 reads CASSDGWRERPYNEQFF. The CDR3 bases are TGTGCCAGCAGTGACGGTTGGCGGGAGCGACCTTACAATGAGCAGTTCTTC.

This chain joins TRBV20-1 and TRBJ2-7; no firm D call. This CDR3 contains 14 residues. The germline CDR1 and CDR2 sequences are DFQATT and SNEGSKA (reference sequence). Trimming pared 3 bases from V and 2 bases from J, leaving 14 bases between. The CDR3 loop is CSASGPGFTYEQYF. In DNA, the CDR3 is TGCAGTGCTAGTGGGCCAGGATTTACCTACGAGCAGTACTTC.

This clone was detected ten times or more. V is TRBV25-1 and J is TRBJ2-3; D may be TRBD1 (5 bases). CDR3 length: 13 residues. Germline V lookup: CDR1 MGHDK, CDR2 SYGVNS. V lost 1 base and J 8 bases, leaving 10 bases between the germline ends. CDR3 residues: CASSEFAGSTQYF. The CDR3 DNA follows: TGTGCCAGCAGTGAATTTGCAGGGTCTACGCAGTATTTT.

V is TRBV30 and J is TRBJ1-2; 7 nucleotides match TRBD1. The germline V gene has CDR1 GTSNPN and CDR2 SVGIG (reference sequence). The CDR3 is 13 amino acids. Trimming at V came to 5 bases and at J to 2 bases, leaving 5 bases not matched to a gene. CDR3 loop: CAWAGTVNYGYTF. The CDR3 DNA sequence: TGTGCCTGGGCCGGGACAGTAAACTATGGCTACACCTTC.

This clone has just a few counts. This chain joins TRBV28 and TRBJ1-2; D gene unclear. Germline V CDR1 and CDR2: MDHEN, SYDVKM. The ends were cut back, 6 bases at V and 3 bases at J, with 5 bases in the middle. CDR3 length equals 11 residues. Here the CDR3 DNA reads TGTGCCAGCAGCCAATACTATGGCTACACCTTC. Protein sequence: CASSQYYGYTF.

As regards this clone: One junction end disagrees with the germline gene, perhaps due to a read error. The rearrangement joins TRBV5-8 to TRBJ2-2; possibly TRBD1 for D (6 bases). Germline CDR1 is SGHTS and CDR2 is YDEGEE. The CDR3 is made up of 15 amino acids. Written as DNA, the CDR3 is TGTGCCAGCAGTTGGGGGACATCGTCCACCGTGGAGCTGTTTTTT. As protein: CASSWGTSSTVELFF.

This clone is medium-sized. The chain carries TRBV20-1 and TRBJ2-3, with 13 bases identical to TRBD2. This CDR3 has 17 amino acids. The V gene's germline CDR1 is DFQATT and CDR2 SNEGSKA (reference sequence). V shed 4 bases, J shed 4 bases, and the junction held 11 bases outside the gene matches. The CDR3 protein is CSANPTLAGGLPDTQYF. CDR3 DNA sequence: TGCAGTGCTAACCCAACACTAGCGGGAGGGTTGCCAGATACGCAGTATTTT.

The chain uses TRBV12-3 or TRBV12-4 and TRBJ2-1; 13 nucleotides line up with TRBD2. This CDR3 comprises 15 residues. With V trimmed by 5 bases and J by 9 bases, 7 bases remained unmatched. DNA for the CDR3: TGTGCCAGCAGTCGAGGACTAGCGGGAGTCGGTGAGCAGTTCTTC. Protein: CASSRGLAGVGEQFF.

Only a few counts were recorded for this clone. The chain couples TRBV27 to TRBJ2-5; TRBD2 matches 10 bases. This CDR3 comprises 16 residues. Germline CDR1 reads MNHEY; CDR2 reads SMNVEV (reference sequence). The V segment lost 6 bases and the J segment 5 bases; nucleotides outside the gene matches: 12. Here the CDR3 reads CASSRGASGGRETQYF. CDR3 DNA: TGTGCCAGCAGCCGCGGGGCTAGCGGGGGACGGGAGACCCAGTACTTC.

This clone was observed many times. V gene TRBV29-1 combines with J gene TRBJ2-5; unclear D gene. With 2 bases removed from V and 0 bases from J, the gap between germline ends came to 7 bases. Germline CDR1 and CDR2: SQVTM and ANQGSEA. This CDR3 spans 13 amino acids. The CDR3 nucleotides are TGCAGCGTTGAACCGGGTTACCAAGAGACCCAGTACTTC. Protein: CSVEPGYQETQYF. Filled out from reference TRBV29-1 and TRBJ2-5, the complete variable domain reads SAVISQKPSRDICQRGTSLTIQCQVDSQVTMMFWYRQQPGQSLTLIATANQGSEATYESGFVIDKFPISRPNLTFSTLTVSNMSPEDSSIYLCSVEPGYQETQYFGPGTRLLVL.

DNA of the CDR3: TGCAGCGTTTCGCCCTACTACGAGCAGTACTTC. As protein: CSVSPYYEQYF. The chain is built from TRBV20-1 and TRBJ2-7; no clear D gene. Germline values: CDR1 DFQATT, CDR2 SNEGSKA (reference sequence). This CDR3 has 11 residues.

This clone came up many times. V is TRBV5-1 and J is TRBJ1-6, with D hard to call. This CDR3 comprises 15 residues. V gave up 4 bases and J gave up 6 bases, with 14 bases separating them. Germline V gene data show CDR1 as SGHRS and CDR2 as YFSETQ. CDR3 protein: CASSLRSGSNSPLHF. The CDR3 coding sequence is TGCGCCAGCAGCCTCCGTTCGGGGAGTAATTCACCCCTCCACTTT. Together with reference TRBV5-1 and TRBJ1-6, the CDR3 gives the full variable domain: KAGVTQTPRYLIKTRGQQVTLSCSPISGHRSVSWYQQTPGQGLQFLFEYFSETQRNKGNFPGRFSGRQFSNSRSEMNVSTLELGDSALYLCASSLRSGSNSPLHFGNGTRLTVT.

V and J are TRBV6-1 and TRBJ1-2, with D possibly matching TRBD1 (5 bases). The V gene lost 7 bases and the J gene lost 6 bases, with 18 bases spanning the gap. Germline CDR1 reads MNHNS; CDR2 reads SASEGT. The CDR3 is 14 amino acids. The CDR3 is CASTTTDEVHGYTF. As DNA, the CDR3 is TGTGCCAGCACCACGACAGACGAGGTGCATGGCTACACCTTC.

In this sample, this clone turned up a few times. The gene calls are TRBV19 and TRBJ2-3; 7 bases agree with TRBD1. The V gene's germline CDR1 is LNHDA and CDR2 SQIVND (reference sequence). The CDR3 spans 14 residues. V shed 4 bases, J shed 3 bases, and the junction held 4 bases outside the gene matches. CDR3 residues: CASSTIQGTDTQYF. The CDR3 coding sequence is TGTGCCAGTAGTACCATACAGGGGACAGATACGCAGTATTTT.

This clone was seen many times. V and J are TRBV6-1 and TRBJ2-7; D unclear. Trimming removed 6 bases at V and 0 bases at J, with 12 bases between. CDR3 length: 14 residues. Germline CDR1 reads MNHNS; CDR2 reads SASEGT. CDR3 nucleotide sequence: TGTGCCAGCAGGCTTGTGACAAACTCCTACGAGCAGTACTTC. The encoded protein is CASRLVTNSYEQYF.

In its sample, this clone was seen a few times. The chain is built from TRBV6-2 or TRBV6-3 and TRBJ1-2, with a weak D call TRBD1 (5 bases). Per germline, CDR1 MNHEY and CDR2 SVGEGT. The CDR3 sequence is 15 residues long. V lost 5 bases, J lost 8 bases, and 21 bases lay in between. CDR3 sequence (DNA): TGTGCCAGCAGTCCGCTGGGGCGGACTCTCGAGGGCTACACCTTC. It codes for CASSPLGRTLEGYTF.

This clone is labeled as medium-sized. The chain links TRBV9 to TRBJ1-6; the match to TRBD1 covers 10 bases. Germline CDR1 and CDR2: SGDLS and YYNGEE. V shed 3 bases and J 7 bases; nucleotides not matched to a gene: 1. The length of the CDR3 is 14 residues. The CDR3 nucleotides are TGTGCCAGCAGCGAGACAGGGGGCAATTCACCCCTCCACTTT. This translates into CASSETGGNSPLHF. Full variable domain (outside the CDR3, taken from reference TRBV9 and TRBJ1-6): DSGVTQTPKHLITATGQRVTLRCSPRSGDLSVYWYQQSLDQGLQFLIQYYNGEERAKGNILERFSAQQFPDLHSELNLSSLELGDSALYFCASSETGGNSPLHFGNGTRLTVT.

In its sample, this clone ranks as medium-sized. The rearrangement joins TRBV9 to TRBJ1-2; 7 bases fit TRBD1. The CDR3 extends over 14 amino acids. The V gene end was trimmed by 2 bases and the J gene end by 5 bases; junction bases not matched to a gene: 6. Germline-derived CDR1 and CDR2 are SGDLS and YYNGEE. In nucleotides, the CDR3 is TGTGCCAGCAGCGTTGGGGACAGTCCTTATGGCTACACCTTC. As protein: CASSVGDSPYGYTF.

This chain connects TRBV5-5 to TRBJ1-1; no clear D. CDR1 is SGHKS, CDR2 YYEKEE, per germline (reference sequence). Deletions cut 6 bases from V and 1 base from J, with 7 bases between. CDR3 length: 12 amino acids. The CDR3 sequence: CASTRANTEAFF. The CDR3 bases are TGTGCCAGCACGAGGGCGAACACTGAAGCTTTCTTT. The full variable domain, in which reference TRBV5-5 and TRBJ1-1 provide the parts outside the CDR3, is DAGVTQSPTHLIKTRGQQVTLRCSPISGHKSVSWYQQVLGQGPQFIFQYYEKEERGRGNFPDRFSARQFPNYSSELNVNALLLGDSALYLCASTRANTEAFFGQGTRLTVV.

The V and J genes are TRBV30 and TRBJ2-7, with D hard to call. The CDR3 runs to 12 residues. The V and J ends lost 6 bases and 7 bases respectively, with 16 bases between them. Germline-derived CDR1 and CDR2 are GTSNPN and SVGIG (reference sequence). CDR3 region: CACAGVGGEQYF. CDR3 sequence (DNA): TGTGCCTGTGCCGGAGTGGGTGGAGAGCAGTACTTC.

In its sample, this clone was seen many times. The chain has TRBV12-3 or TRBV12-4 and TRBJ1-1; D perhaps matches TRBD1 (5 bases). The germline V and J ends were trimmed by 3 bases and 11 bases, with 16 bases remaining between them. The CDR3 has 13 amino acids. The CDR3 loop reads CASSFVGDGKAFF. As DNA, the CDR3 is TGTGCCAGCAGTTTCGTGGGGGATGGGAAGGCTTTCTTT.

Ten or more counts support this clone. This sequence joins TRBV29-1 and TRBJ2-1, with 8 nucleotides matching TRBD1. The V segment lost 4 bases and the J segment 6 bases; nucleotides outside the gene matches: 23. The CDR3 length is 19 residues. Germline lookup yields CDR1 SQVTM and CDR2 ANQGSEA. This CDR3 reads CSVVFRTGSRDAWGNEQFF. CDR3 coding DNA: TGCAGCGTTGTTTTCCGGACAGGGAGCCGGGATGCTTGGGGCAATGAGCAGTTCTTC.

The gene calls are TRBV19 and TRBJ1-1; D unresolved. Germline values: CDR1 LNHDA, CDR2 SQIVND (reference sequence). This CDR3 region has 13 residues. Trimming removed 4 bases from V and 1 base from J, with 7 bases in between. The CDR3 loop reads CASSNRQNTEAFF. The CDR3, as DNA: TGTGCCAGTAGTAATCGACAGAACACTGAAGCTTTCTTT.

This clone was found a few times. The V gene is TRBV6-6, the J gene TRBJ1-1; unclear D gene. Trimming pared 0 bases from V and 7 bases from J, leaving 12 bases between. Germline V gives CDR1 MNHNY, CDR2 SVGAGI (reference sequence). The CDR3 runs to 14 residues. The CDR3 DNA reads as TGTGCCAGCAGTTACTCGACCAGCCTTGGTGAAGCTTTCTTT. Its translation is CASSYSTSLGEAFF.